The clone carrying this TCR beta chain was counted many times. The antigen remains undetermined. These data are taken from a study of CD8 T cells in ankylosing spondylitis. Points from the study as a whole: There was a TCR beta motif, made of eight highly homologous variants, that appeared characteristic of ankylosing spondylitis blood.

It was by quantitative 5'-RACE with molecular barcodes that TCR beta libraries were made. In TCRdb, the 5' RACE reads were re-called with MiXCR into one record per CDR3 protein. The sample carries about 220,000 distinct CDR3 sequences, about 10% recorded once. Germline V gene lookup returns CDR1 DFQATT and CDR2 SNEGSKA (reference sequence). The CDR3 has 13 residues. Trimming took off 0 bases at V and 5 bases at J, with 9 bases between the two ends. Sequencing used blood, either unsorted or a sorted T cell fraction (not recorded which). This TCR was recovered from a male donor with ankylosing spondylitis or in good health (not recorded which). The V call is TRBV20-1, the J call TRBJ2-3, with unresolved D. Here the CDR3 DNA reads TGCAGTGCTAGAGAACCAAAAAGAGATACGCAGTATTTT. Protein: CSAREPKRDTQYF.